Presented here are 10 T cell receptor beta chains from one specimen sequenced in a study of human T cells and chemical hapten exposure (dated by TCRdb to the early 2020s). Preparation of the library involved RACE. Sequencing took place on a NextSeq 500. TCRdb trimmed public reads at Q25 via fastp, called clones via MiXCR and kept in-frame beta chains. Rows are combined by CDR3 protein, so each entry shows the most common genes and DNA. In this sample the table shows some 70,000 distinct CDR3 sequences, around a third of which occur a single time. The biggest ten clones account for nearly 9% of the sample. The time point label of this sample denotes: patch test 1, 2 weeks after DPC sensitization. This specimen's treatment or condition label, per the study, means: therapeutic diphenylcyclopropenone sensitization with weekly scalp DPC. The material sequenced was whole blood, taken in connection with sensitization to the hapten diphenylcyclopropenone (DPC). The receptors originated from a man aged 35 to 55 with alopecia areata. Some clones in this sample may be carry-over from other donors' samples.

This clonotype was seen more than once but under ten times. The J gene is TRBJ2-5, the V gene TRBV27; 7 bases line up with TRBD1. The V segment lost 1 base and the J segment 1 base; nucleotides outside the gene matches: 3. The CDR3 has 15 amino acids. Germline V lookup: CDR1 MNHEY, CDR2 SMNVEV (reference sequence). The CDR3: CASSLLGQSQETQYF. Written as DNA, the CDR3 is TGTGCCAGCAGTTTATTGGGACAGAGCCAAGAGACCCAGTACTTC.

This clonotype was counted only a few times. The chain combines TRBV7-8 with TRBJ1-3, with 8 bases matching TRBD1. Unmatched junction bases numbered 4, after V lost 4 bases and J lost 8 bases. CDR1 SGHVS and CDR2 FQNEAQ come from the germline V gene. The CDR3 length is 13 residues. The CDR3 bases are TGTGCCAGCAGCTCTGGACAGGGAGACACCATATATTTT. This translates into CASSSGQGDTIYF.

This clonotype occurred a few times. The V gene is TRBV12-3 or TRBV12-4, the J gene TRBJ2-3, with TRBD2 as a possible D gene (5 bases). The CDR3 runs 12 residues. The V end lost 5 bases, the J end lost 7 bases, and 10 bases lay between the germline ends. CDR3 DNA: TGTGCCAGCAGTCACGGGGTGAATACGCAGTATTTT. This codes for CASSHGVNTQYF.

The V and J genes are TRBV28 and TRBJ2-2; 12 positions match TRBD2. This CDR3 is built from 16 residues. V lost 5 bases to trimming and J lost 1 base; unmatched junction nucleotides: 2. From germline, CDR1 is MDHEN and CDR2 SYDVKM. The CDR3 here is CASSPSGRENTGELFF. Written as DNA, the CDR3 is TGTGCCAGCAGTCCTAGCGGGAGGGAGAACACCGGGGAGCTGTTTTTT.

The chain has TRBV20-1 and TRBJ2-4, with D tentatively TRBD2 (5 bases). Germline CDR1 DFQATT, CDR2 SNEGSKA (reference sequence). CDR3 length: 15 residues. Trimming pared 3 bases from V and 0 bases from J, leaving 12 bases between. The CDR3 here is CSARDFRLAKNIQYF. The CDR3 DNA reads as TGCAGTGCTAGGGACTTCCGTCTAGCCAAAAACATTCAGTACTTC.

This clonotype came up a few times. This chain uses TRBV20-1 with TRBJ2-7, with 10 positions matching TRBD2. CDR1 is DFQATT, CDR2 SNEGSKA, per germline (reference sequence). V was clipped by 8 bases and J by 5 bases; unmatched bases: 6. CDR3 length equals 12 residues. The DNA for the CDR3 is TGCAGTCCTTCTAGCGGGAGCCACGAGCAGTACTTC. Translation gives CSPSSGSHEQYF.

The V gene is TRBV28, the J gene TRBJ2-3, with 7 bases matching TRBD2. CDR1 is MDHEN, CDR2 SYDVKM, per germline. The CDR3 contains 15 residues. Unmatched junction bases numbered 7, after V lost 6 bases and J lost 1 base. The CDR3 DNA reads TGTGCCAGCAGCGGACTAGAGGGCGGCACAGATACGCAGTATTTT. Its translation: CASSGLEGGTDTQYF.

The table lists this clonotype with many counts. The chain joins TRBV27 to TRBJ2-7, with a possible D match to TRBD2 (5 bases). Germline CDR1 is MNHEY and CDR2 is SMNVEV (reference sequence). V shed 3 bases and J shed 0 bases, with 12 bases lying between them. CDR3 length: 15 residues. The CDR3 region is CASSFRLTSSYEQYF. CDR3 DNA sequence: TGTGCCAGCAGTTTTCGACTAACGAGCTCCTACGAGCAGTACTTC.

Comment on this clonotype: One end of the junction fails to match germline, which may point to a read error. The V and J genes are TRBV4-1 and TRBJ1-3; D ambiguous. The germline V gene has CDR1 MGHRA and CDR2 YSYEKL. The CDR3 has 17 amino acids. The CDR3 is CASSPYSGRITGNTVYF. DNA for the CDR3: TGCGCCAGCAGTCCCTACTCTGGTCGGATAACTGGAAACACCGTATATTTT.

The chain uses TRBV2 and TRBJ1-5; TRBD1 matches at 12 bases. Germline V gene data show CDR1 as SNHLY and CDR2 as FYNNEI. This CDR3 has 15 amino acids. After removal of 7 bases from V and 4 bases from J, the junction contained 5 bases not matched to a gene. The CDR3 loop is CASTRGQGANQPQHF. CDR3 nucleotide sequence: TGTGCCAGCACAAGGGGACAGGGGGCAAATCAGCCCCAGCATTTT.